Listed below are T cell receptor beta chains from one sample, sequenced in a study of identical twins. A single record per CDR3 protein comes from TCRdb applying MiXCR to the 5' RACE reads. The data contain 600,000 to 850,000 distinct CDR3 sequences, roughly 18% of them singletons. The data also belong to a second study, concerning T cells expressing NK-cell markers.

Sequenced sample: PBMCs. The receptors here all came from a woman aged 18-30 years in good health. Both conserved end residues are part of each CDR3. D genes are given only for firm matches. The listing skips clone size in some rows; elsewhere it reads once, few, many or a size class.

v_call,j_call,clone_size,d_call,cdr3_nt,cdr3_aa
TRBV5-6,TRBJ1-6,NA,NA,TGTGCCAGCAGCTTGGGACGGGGGCCCCTCCACTTT,CASSLGRGPLHF
TRBV21-1,TRBJ2-5,NA,NA,TGTGCCAGCAGCAATCTATGCCAGGGCCAAGAGACCCAGTACTTC,CASSNLCQGQETQYF
TRBV30,TRBJ2-3,NA,TRBD2,TGTGCCTGGGGGACTAGCGGGACAGATACGCAGTATTTT,CAWGTSGTDTQYF
TRBV4-3,TRBJ1-1,few,NA,TGCGCCAGCAGCCAAGAAGTGAACACTGAAGCTTTCTTT,CASSQEVNTEAFF
TRBV11-2,TRBJ2-1,few,NA,TGTGCCAGCAGCCCTAGGGGGGGTTGGGAGCAGTTCTTC,CASSPRGGWEQFF
TRBV29-1,TRBJ2-2,few,NA,TGCAGCGTTGGACTGAGGACAGCGACCGGGGAGCTGTTTTTT,CSVGLRTATGELFF
TRBV20-1,TRBJ2-3,few,TRBD2,TGCAGTGCTAGAGATGGCGGGGGGGCTAAGCTTTCAGATACGCAGTATTTT,CSARDGGGAKLSDTQYF
TRBV6-4,TRBJ2-1,few,TRBD2,TGTGCCAGCAGTCGGACTAGGATAGATGAGCAGTTCTTC,CASSRTRIDEQFF
TRBV9,TRBJ2-5,NA,NA,TGTGCCAGCGGGCACCAAGAGACCCAGTACTTC,CASGHQETQYF
TRBV7-2,TRBJ2-1,NA,NA,TGTGCCAGCAGCTTCTCCGTCACAGGGATGCAGTTCTTC,CASSFSVTGMQFF
TRBV19,TRBJ2-7,NA,NA,TGTGCCATGGGCCCGGGACTCCTGTCCTACGAGCAGTACTTC,CAMGPGLLSYEQYF
TRBV7-9,TRBJ2-7,NA,TRBD2,TGTGCCAGCAGCTTCCGGACTAGCGGGATGGGGTCCTACGAGCAGTACTTC,CASSFRTSGMGSYEQYF
TRBV5-5,TRBJ1-5,few,TRBD1,TGTGCCAGCAGCTGGGGACAGACAGACAATCAGCCCCAGCATTTT,CASSWGQTDNQPQHF
TRBV7-9,TRBJ1-2,NA,NA,TGTGCCAGCAGCCCGCAGAGGGTAGAAGGCTACACCTTC,CASSPQRVEGYTF
TRBV29-1,TRBJ2-1,NA,TRBD1,TGCAGCATCACCGGACAGGGGGGAAGCTCCTACAATGAGCAGTTCTTC,CSITGQGGSSYNEQFF
TRBV3-1,TRBJ2-1,NA,TRBD2,TGTGCCAGCAGCCAAGGAAGCGGGAAGGGCAATGAGCAGTTCTTC,CASSQGSGKGNEQFF
TRBV2,TRBJ2-3,many,TRBD2,TGTGCCAGCGGCGGGACTAGCGGGGAACCTACGCAGTATTTT,CASGGTSGEPTQYF
TRBV7-9,TRBJ2-7,NA,NA,TGTGCCAGCGGCCGGGGCCGCGACTTTGACGAGCAGTACTTC,CASGRGRDFDEQYF
TRBV27,TRBJ2-7,few,TRBD1,TGTGCCAGCAGTTTTAATACAGGGGGAGAGCAGTACTTC,CASSFNTGGEQYF
TRBV9,TRBJ2-1,NA,TRBD1,TGTGCCAGCAGCGTAGCTCCCCCGGACAGGGGCGACAATGAGCAGTTCTTC,CASSVAPPDRGDNEQFF
TRBV20-1,TRBJ2-7,few,NA,TGCAGTGCTAGAGATGGGACGGGGTTTGCGGGCTCCTACGAGCAGTACTTC,CSARDGTGFAGSYEQYF
TRBV7-2,TRBJ2-7,NA,NA,TGTGCCAGCAGCTTAGGAGGTGGGAGAAAAGTCTACGAGCAGTACTTC,CASSLGGGRKVYEQYF
TRBV11-1,TRBJ2-2,NA,NA,TGTGCCAGCTCCCGACAGAAAGGCACCGGGGAGCTGTTTTTT,CASSRQKGTGELFF
TRBV7-2,TRBJ2-5,NA,TRBD1,TGTGCCAGCAGCATGCGAGTGACAGGGCTAATACAAGAGACCCAGTACTTC,CASSMRVTGLIQETQYF
TRBV5-1,TRBJ2-7,NA,TRBD2,TGCGCCAGCAGCTCTAGCGGGTCGAACTACGAGCAGTACTTC,CASSSSGSNYEQYF
TRBV7-2,TRBJ2-1,few,NA,TGTGCCAGCAGCTCTACAATTAATGAGCAGTTCTTC,CASSSTINEQFF
TRBV7-9,TRBJ2-3,NA,TRBD1,TGTGCCAGCAGCACCAGGGGGCGAACGGGCGGTACGCAGTATTTT,CASSTRGRTGGTQYF
TRBV7-6,TRBJ1-2,few,NA,TGTGCCAGCAGCTTAGGAGGGCATGGCTACACCTTC,CASSLGGHGYTF
TRBV20-1,TRBJ2-7,few,TRBD2,TGCAGTGCTTGGACTAGTTGGAACGAGCAGTACTTC,CSAWTSWNEQYF
TRBV12-5,TRBJ1-6,NA,TRBD1,TGTGCTAGTGGTTTGGTGGCAGGGGGCTCCTATAATTCACCCCTCCACTTT,CASGLVAGGSYNSPLHF
TRBV11-2,TRBJ1-1,few,NA,TGTGCCAGCAGCTCCTCCAGGGTTACTGAAGCTTTCTTT,CASSSSRVTEAFF
TRBV12-3/TRBV12-4,TRBJ1-1,few,NA,TGTGCCAGCCGCCCTTTACAGTTGATGAACACTGAAGCTTTCTTT,CASRPLQLMNTEAFF
TRBV7-9,TRBJ2-2,NA,NA,TGTGCCAGCAGCTTCACGAGGAACACCGGGGAGCTGTTTTTT,CASSFTRNTGELFF
TRBV20-1,TRBJ2-5,few,TRBD2,TGCAGTGCCCCGTTACTAGCGGGGGGGCCGATTGAGACCCAGTACTTC,CSAPLLAGGPIETQYF
TRBV19,TRBJ1-1,NA,NA,TGTGCCAGTAGACTGGGACACTTGAACACTGAAGCTTTCTTT,CASRLGHLNTEAFF